One sample yielded the 30 T cell receptor beta chains listed below, sequenced in a study of T cell responses to AZD1222 COVID-19 vaccine. This table comes from immunoSEQ multiplex PCR, and its TCRdb copy is limited to in-frame clones, with some not included. Of 100,000 to 150,000 clones listed, 85% to 90% are singletons. Sequenced material: peripheral blood, taken on day 0 of AZD1222 vaccination. These receptors originate from an adult in good health.

The chain carries TRBV11-2 and TRBJ1-2; D call uncertain. CDR3 length: 15 amino acids. V was clipped by 4 bases and J by 7 bases, with 19 bases between them. CDR1 is SGHAT, CDR2 FQNNGV, per germline. Here the CDR3 DNA reads TGTGCCAGCAGCTCCAGCCGGGAACCAACTGGTGGCTACACCTTC. Amino acids: CASSSSREPTGGYTF.

The chain couples TRBV6-6 to TRBJ2-5; the D is unclear. The CDR3 sequence is 11 residues long. With 9 bases removed from V and 5 bases from J, the gap between germline ends came to 10 bases. Germline V gene data show CDR1 as MNHNY and CDR2 as SVGAGI (reference sequence). The CDR3 DNA reads as TGTGCCAGTAGCCTGGGGGAGACCCAGTACTTC. The encoded protein is CASSLGETQYF.

This clone was seen just once. The sample holds other DNA sequences that translate to the same CDR3. The V gene is TRBV18, the J gene TRBJ1-2; D is unresolved. The CDR3 runs 14 residues. V was cut by 0 bases and J by 2 bases, with 7 bases left in between. CDR1 is KGHSH, CDR2 LQKENI, per germline. The chain's CDR3 is CASSPPTRNYGYTF. The CDR3 DNA is TGTGCCAGCTCACCACCGACACGAAACTATGGCTACACCTTC.

The chain employs TRBV6-1 and TRBJ1-2, with 11 bases matching TRBD1. This CDR3 contains 15 residues. The J segment lost 6 bases and the V segment lost 2 bases, leaving 5 bases of the junction unmatched. CDR1 and CDR2 from the germline V gene are MNHNS and SASEGT. The CDR3: CASSERGQGANGYTF. CDR3 bases: TGTGCCAGCAGTGAAAGAGGACAGGGGGCGAATGGCTACACCTTC.

The rearrangement links TRBV2 to TRBJ2-5, with 12 bases identical to TRBD1. Trimming removed 2 bases from V and 4 bases from J; junction bases left unmatched: 5. Per germline, CDR1 SNHLY and CDR2 FYNNEI. The CDR3 runs 16 residues. The CDR3 reads CASSEWGQGAIETQYF. The CDR3 nucleotides are TGTGCCAGCAGTGAATGGGGACAGGGGGCAATAGAGACCCAGTACTTC.

This sequence joins TRBV12-3 or TRBV12-4 and TRBJ1-5; 8 bases map to TRBD1. The CDR3 sequence is 13 residues long. J lost 6 bases, V lost 5 bases, and 3 bases had no gene match. In DNA form, the CDR3 reads TGTGCCAGCAGTGCAGGGGGCCGTCAGCCCCAGCATTTT. Translating it yields CASSAGGRQPQHF.

The genes are TRBV20-1 and TRBJ1-5; D gene unclear. The ends were cut back, 0 bases at V and 4 bases at J, with 1 base in the middle. This CDR3 is 11 amino acids long. The germline V gene encodes CDR1 DFQATT and CDR2 SNEGSKA (reference sequence). DNA of the CDR3: TGCAGTGCTAGAGATAATCAGCCCCAGCATTTT. It yields the protein CSARDNQPQHF.

The chain uses TRBV7-2 and TRBJ2-7; D possibly corresponds to TRBD2 (5 bases). V lost 1 base and J 5 bases, leaving 15 bases between the germline ends. CDR1 and CDR2 (germline): SGHTA, FQGNSA. The CDR3 length is 15 residues. The CDR3 region is CASSLGSRAGDEQYF. DNA of the CDR3: TGTGCCAGCAGCTTAGGCTCGAGGGCCGGCGACGAGCAGTACTTC.

This clone was seen many times. V usage is TRBV19 and J usage is TRBJ2-7; TRBD2 is a possible D gene (6 bases). V lost 3 bases, J lost 3 bases, and 9 bases lay in between. CDR3 length: 13 residues. The germline CDR1 and CDR2 sequences are LNHDA and SQIVND (reference sequence). As DNA, the CDR3 is TGTGCCAGTAGTATTGTTAGCGGCTACGAGCAGTACTTC. This gives the protein CASSIVSGYEQYF.

The chain couples TRBV11-1 to TRBJ1-1; TRBD1 is a possible D gene (5 bases). V gave up 5 bases and J gave up 2 bases, with 12 bases separating them. This CDR3 comprises 14 residues. Germline V gene sequence: CDR1 SGHAT, CDR2 FQDESV (reference sequence). DNA of the CDR3: TGTGCCAGCAGCCCAGATGACAGAAACACTGAAGCTTTCTTT. Translating it yields CASSPDDRNTEAFF.

The chain links TRBV9 to TRBJ1-2; possible D gene TRBD1, 6 bases. Germline CDR1 and CDR2: SGDLS and YYNGEE. The CDR3 is 15 residues long. V was shortened by 5 bases and J by 2 bases, with 16 bases between the two germline ends. In DNA, the CDR3 is TGTGCCAGCAGTCAACAGGGTCTCCTCAACTATGGCTACACCTTC. Its translation is CASSQQGLLNYGYTF.

This clone appeared once. The CDR3 bases are TGTGCCAGCAGCGTGACAGGGGGGAATGAAAAACTGTTTTTT. It translates to CASSVTGGNEKLFF. This chain links TRBV5-4 with TRBJ1-4; TRBD1 aligns across 9 bases. Losses at the gene ends were 4 bases for V and 5 bases for J; bases not matched to a gene: 3. From germline, CDR1 is SGHNT and CDR2 YYREEE (reference sequence). The length of the CDR3 is 14 residues. The complete variable domain, with remaining parts taken from reference TRBV5-4 and TRBJ1-4, reads ETGVTQSPTHLIKTRGQQVTLRCSSQSGHNTVSWYQQALGQGPQFIFQYYREEENGRGNFPPRFSGLQFPNYSSELNVNALELDDSALYLCASSVTGGNEKLFFGSGTQLSVL.

The chain carries TRBV6-5 and TRBJ2-7; D is undetermined. There are 11 residues in the CDR3. The V end lost 0 bases, the J end lost 5 bases, and 2 bases lay between the germline ends. The germline CDR1 and CDR2 sequences are MNHEY and SVGAGI. DNA for the CDR3: TGTGCCAGCAGTTACTCAAACGAGCAGTACTTC. It codes for CASSYSNEQYF.

This chain links TRBV6-2 or TRBV6-3 with TRBJ2-1, with D tentatively TRBD1 (6 bases). Trimming took 3 bases from V and 7 from J, leaving 19 bases between them. Germline-derived CDR1 and CDR2 are MNHEY and SVGEGT. This CDR3 is built from 16 residues. CDR3 DNA sequence: TGTGCCAGCAGTTATGCCGACCGGGACATTCGGAATGAGCAGTTCTTC. Amino acids: CASSYADRDIRNEQFF.

This sequence joins TRBV5-4 and TRBJ2-1; 13 bases line up with TRBD2. The V gene's germline CDR1 is SGHNT and CDR2 YYREEE (reference sequence). The CDR3 extends over 15 amino acids. V was pared by 5 bases and J by 5 bases, with 4 bases of the junction left unmatched. The CDR3 protein is CASSSGLAGDNEQFF. The CDR3 coding sequence is TGTGCCAGCAGTTCAGGACTAGCGGGAGACAATGAGCAGTTCTTC.

The chain is built from TRBV29-1 and TRBJ2-5; the match to TRBD1 covers 8 bases. The V gene's germline CDR1 is SQVTM and CDR2 ANQGSEA. The CDR3 contains 12 residues. V shed 7 bases, J shed 5 bases, and the junction held 6 bases outside the gene matches. Here the CDR3 reads CSARTGSETQYF. The CDR3 DNA is TGCAGCGCCCGGACAGGGTCTGAGACCCAGTACTTC.

The chain is built from TRBV5-4 and TRBJ2-1; 12 bases are shared with TRBD2. Germline loops: CDR1 SGHNT, CDR2 YYREEE (reference sequence). J was trimmed by 8 bases and V by 3 bases; bases with no gene match: 9. The CDR3 has 16 residues. In DNA, the CDR3 is TGTGCCAGCAGCTCGAGACTAGCGGGAGAAATCGATGAGCAGTTCTTC. Translation: CASSSRLAGEIDEQFF.

The chain carries TRBV7-2 and TRBJ2-1; no firm D call. The CDR3 extends over 15 amino acids. Germline V gene sequence: CDR1 SGHTA, CDR2 FQGNSA. Trimming removed 4 bases from V and 5 bases from J, with 15 bases in between. DNA of the CDR3: TGTGCCAGCAGCTCTATAGATTGGTCCGACAATGAGCAGTTCTTC. Translating gives CASSSIDWSDNEQFF. The full variable domain, completed using reference TRBV7-2 and TRBJ2-1, is GAGVSQSPSNKVTEKGKDVELRCDPISGHTALYWYRQSLGQGLEFLIYFQGNSAPDKSGLPSDRFSAERTGGSVSTLTIQRTQQEDSAVYLCASSSIDWSDNEQFFGPGTRLTVL.

V usage is TRBV5-6 and J usage is TRBJ1-1; D call uncertain. The CDR3 has 15 amino acids. The V and J ends lost 4 bases and 3 bases respectively, with 16 bases between them. Germline V gives CDR1 SGHDT, CDR2 YYEEEE. This chain's CDR3 is CASSTIDGVDTEAFF. CDR3 DNA: TGTGCCAGCAGCACGATCGACGGGGTGGACACTGAAGCTTTCTTT.

The rearrangement uses TRBV7-8 and TRBJ1-2; 9 nucleotides align to TRBD1. The CDR3 is made up of 13 amino acids. The trim removed 5 bases at V and 8 bases at J, leaving 6 bases unmatched. Germline loops: CDR1 SGHVS, CDR2 FQNEAQ. Here the CDR3 DNA reads TGTGCCAGCAGCGACGGGACAGGGTTCGGCTACACCTTC. The encoded protein is CASSDGTGFGYTF.

The chain has TRBV28 and TRBJ2-1; 9 nucleotides line up with TRBD1. Unmatched junction bases numbered 10, after V lost 5 bases and J lost 8 bases. Germline CDR1 reads MDHEN; CDR2 reads SYDVKM. The CDR3 runs to 15 residues. CDR3 DNA: TGTGCCAGCAGTAGACCGGGACAGGGATTATATGAGCAGTTCTTC. It codes for CASSRPGQGLYEQFF.

The table lists this clone with a few counts. The gene calls are TRBV5-4 and TRBJ1-5, with 9 positions matching TRBD1. V gave up 2 bases and J gave up 5 bases; unmatched junction bases: 5. The CDR3 is made up of 15 amino acids. Germline CDR1 is SGHNT and CDR2 is YYREEE (reference sequence). This chain's CDR3 is CASSFGTGRDQPQHF. In DNA form, the CDR3 reads TGTGCCAGCAGCTTTGGGACAGGGAGGGATCAGCCCCAGCATTTT.

The rearrangement links TRBV18 to TRBJ1-2; D remains ambiguous. The CDR3 has 16 amino acids. Germline V gene sequence: CDR1 KGHSH, CDR2 LQKENI. Trimming cost V 3 bases and J 7 bases, with 21 bases left between them. CDR3 in amino acids: CASSPSSLTEVFGYTF. Written as DNA, the CDR3 is TGTGCCAGCTCACCCTCCTCTTTAACGGAGGTCTTTGGCTACACCTTC.

This clone was recorded only once. The chain recombines TRBV28 with TRBJ1-6; 7 positions agree with TRBD1. From germline, CDR1 is MDHEN and CDR2 SYDVKM. J gave up 9 bases and V 3 bases, and 5 bases lay outside the gene matches. The length of the CDR3 is 14 residues. For the CDR3, the DNA is TGTGCCAGCAGTTTGGACAGGTTGGGTTCACCCCTCCACTTT. Translated: CASSLDRLGSPLHF.

The chain joins TRBV7-9 to TRBJ1-5, with D possibly matching TRBD1 (5 bases). V was shortened by 1 base and J by 5 bases, with 12 bases between the two germline ends. There are 15 residues in the CDR3. Germline V gene data show CDR1 as SEHNR and CDR2 as FQNEAQ (reference sequence). CDR3 sequence: CASSLGVAGDQPQHF. CDR3 DNA sequence: TGTGCCAGCAGCTTAGGGGTCGCGGGGGATCAGCCCCAGCATTTT.

The chain joins TRBV29-1 to TRBJ1-4; no clear D. The germline V and J ends were trimmed by 7 bases and 7 bases, with 10 bases remaining between them. The CDR3 is 11 amino acids. Germline V gives CDR1 SQVTM, CDR2 ANQGSEA. The CDR3 sequence is CSGWVREKLFF. As DNA, the CDR3 is TGCAGCGGGTGGGTTCGTGAAAAACTGTTTTTT.

This chain's CDR3 is CASSFPTQPQHF. CDR3 nucleotide sequence: TGTGCCAGCAGTTTTCCTACACAGCCCCAGCATTTT. The chain couples TRBV12-3 or TRBV12-4 to TRBJ1-5; D is undetermined. The CDR3 contains 12 residues. Trimming pared 3 bases from V and 7 bases from J, leaving 7 bases between.

This chain links TRBV18 with TRBJ1-6; a possible D gene is TRBD1 (5 bases). The CDR3 extends over 15 amino acids. Trimming left V 1 base short and J 8 bases short, with 12 bases between. The germline V gene has CDR1 KGHSH and CDR2 LQKENI. CDR3 amino acids: CASSPQSGLDSPLHF. In nucleotides, the CDR3 is TGTGCCAGCTCACCACAGTCAGGGCTTGATTCACCCCTCCACTTT.

The chain joins TRBV7-9 to TRBJ1-6; TRBD1 matches 8 bases. After removal of 5 bases from V and 8 bases from J, the junction contained 8 bases not matched to a gene. Germline-derived CDR1 and CDR2 are SEHNR and FQNEAQ (reference sequence). The CDR3 runs to 15 residues. CDR3 nucleotide sequence: TGTGCCAGCAGCAGAACCGGGACAGGCCATTCACCCCTCCACTTT. Translating it yields CASSRTGTGHSPLHF.

V gene TRBV10-3 combines with J gene TRBJ2-7; 8 positions match TRBD1. Germline CDR1 is ENHRY and CDR2 is SYGVKD. With 2 bases clipped from V and 4 bases from J, the junction kept 4 bases outside the gene matches. This CDR3 contains 14 residues. The CDR3 sequence: CAISEGGQGYEQYF. In DNA, the CDR3 is TGTGCCATCAGTGAGGGTGGACAGGGTTACGAGCAGTACTTC.